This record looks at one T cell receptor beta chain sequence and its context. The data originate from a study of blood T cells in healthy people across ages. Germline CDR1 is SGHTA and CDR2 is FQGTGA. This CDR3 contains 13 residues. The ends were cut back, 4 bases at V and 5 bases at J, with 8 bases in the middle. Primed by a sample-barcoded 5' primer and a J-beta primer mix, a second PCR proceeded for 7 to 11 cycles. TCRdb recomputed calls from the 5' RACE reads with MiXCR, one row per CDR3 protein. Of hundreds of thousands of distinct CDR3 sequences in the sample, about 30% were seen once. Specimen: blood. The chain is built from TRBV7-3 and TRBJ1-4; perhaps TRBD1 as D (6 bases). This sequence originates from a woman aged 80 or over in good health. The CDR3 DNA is TGTGCCAGCAGCTCGGGGGCAAATGAAAAACTGTTTTTT. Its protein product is CASSSGANEKLFF.